This TCR beta chain appears in the sequencing data of a study of OX40 agonist ivuxolimab in advanced cancers. About the research overall: With ivuxolimab, an agonistic anti-OX40 (CD134) antibody, patients were treated. The mean age was roughly 60 years, ranging from about 20 to 90, with 65% to 90% of participants male. Points from the study as a whole: Researchers report that CD8+ T cells had, on average, more expanded clones than CD4+.

The table came from immunoSEQ multiplex PCR; TCRdb's copy has only in-frame clones and leaves some out. The repertoire includes approximately 45,000 clones, 85% to 95% of them detected once, and approximately 11% sits in the top ten. Turning to this clone: Its antigen is not identified.

Per the germline V gene, CDR1 is SGHVS and CDR2 is FNYEAQ. The CDR3 loop spans 14 amino acids. With 5 bases clipped from V and 5 bases from J, the junction kept 8 bases outside the gene matches. Sample: CD4+ or CD8+ T cells sorted from blood, taken in a trial of the OX40 agonist ivuxolimab. The sequence came from an adult with an advanced solid tumor such as melanoma, head and neck, liver or kidney cancer. The gene calls are TRBV7-6 and TRBJ2-7; TRBD2 matches 8 bases. CDR3 coding DNA: TGTGCCAGCAGCCCGGGAGGGGGGATCCACGAGCAGTACTTC. As protein: CASSPGGGIHEQYF.